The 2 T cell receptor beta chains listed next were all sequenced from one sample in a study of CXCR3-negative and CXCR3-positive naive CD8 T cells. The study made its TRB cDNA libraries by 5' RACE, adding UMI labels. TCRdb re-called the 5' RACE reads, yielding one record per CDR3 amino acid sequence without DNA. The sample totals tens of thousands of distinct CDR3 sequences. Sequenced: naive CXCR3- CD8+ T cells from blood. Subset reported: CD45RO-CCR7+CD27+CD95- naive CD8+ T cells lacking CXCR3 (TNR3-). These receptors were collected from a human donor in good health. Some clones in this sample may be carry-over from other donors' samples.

CDR3 in amino acids: CASGLGYGYTF. This rearrangement joins TRBV27 to TRBJ1-2. CDR1 is MNHEY, CDR2 SMNVEV, per germline (reference sequence). The CDR3 loop spans 11 amino acids.

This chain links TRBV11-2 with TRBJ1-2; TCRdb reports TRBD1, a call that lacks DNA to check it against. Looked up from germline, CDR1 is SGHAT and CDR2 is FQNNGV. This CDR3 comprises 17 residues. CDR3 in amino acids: CASSLSHTTGGVDGYTF.